The clone carrying this T cell receptor (beta chain) was observed a single time. The antigen remains undetermined. This entry is derived from a study of radiotherapy plus CTLA-4 blockade in lung cancer. In the study overall: Patients showed objective responses in under 20% of cases, and disease control was achieved by approximately 30%.

Here immunoSEQ multiplex PCR was the method, and the copy in TCRdb shows in-frame clones only, minus some. The top ten clones hold more than 6.5% of a sample with some 50,000 clones, around 69% of them seen once. With ipilimumab providing CTLA-4 blockade, focal radiation was administered to patients who had chemo-refractory metastatic non-small-cell lung cancer. Whole-study results and caveats: Early clonal dynamics of blood T cells, together with interferon-beta, were reported as the best response predictor. An expansion of tumor-derived TCR clones occurred in blood after radiotherapy plus ipilimumab.

V dropped 1 base and J dropped 5; count of bases not matched to a gene: 8. The CDR3 totals 16 residues. The germline CDR1 and CDR2 sequences are SGDLS and YYNGEE. The sample consisted of peripheral blood, taken from a patient treated with radiotherapy plus ipilimumab. This TCR derives from a human donor with non-small cell lung cancer who had stable disease on radiotherapy plus ipilimumab. The gene calls are TRBV9 and TRBJ2-5; 10 positions match TRBD2. The CDR3 spells CASSVISGGPRETQYF. For the CDR3, the DNA is TGTGCCAGCAGCGTAATTAGCGGGGGGCCCAGGGAGACCCAGTACTTC.